The 16 T cell receptor beta chains in this list originate from one sample, sequenced in a study of blood T cell repertoires in COVID-19. This table comes from immunoSEQ multiplex PCR, and its TCRdb copy is limited to in-frame clones, with some not included. The repertoire consists of roughly 130,000 clones, with roughly 84% occurring once and the leading ten covering approximately 3.6%. Source material: PBMCs or T cells enriched from blood (not recorded which). Receptor source: a woman in her 30s who had recovered from COVID-19.

This clone was detected only a few times. The chain carries TRBV5-4 and TRBJ2-7; D is possibly TRBD2 (6 bases). CDR1 SGHNT and CDR2 YYREEE come from the germline V gene (reference sequence). The CDR3 is made up of 13 amino acids. V was shortened by 2 bases and J by 6 bases, with 12 bases between the two germline ends. CDR3 protein: CASSFGGAREQYF. CDR3 nucleotides: TGTGCCAGCAGCTTTGGCGGGGCGCGCGAGCAGTACTTC.

The chain couples TRBV27 to TRBJ2-3, with TRBD2 identical over 11 bases. The CDR3 loop spans 16 amino acids. Unmatched junction bases numbered 7, after V lost 5 bases and J lost 3 bases. Germline V CDR1 and CDR2: MNHEY, SMNVEV (reference sequence). The CDR3 is CASSLLRLAGTDTQYF. The CDR3 DNA is TGTGCCAGCAGTCTGCTTAGACTAGCGGGAACAGATACGCAGTATTTT.

Only a few counts were recorded for this clone. This chain connects TRBV9 to TRBJ2-7; 7 nucleotides match TRBD2. J lost 4 bases, V lost 3 bases, and 10 bases had no gene match. Germline-derived CDR1 and CDR2 are SGDLS and YYNGEE. The CDR3 sequence is 15 residues long. The CDR3 is CASSASGWEGYEQYF. The CDR3 DNA is TGTGCCAGCAGCGCGTCTGGCTGGGAGGGATACGAGCAGTACTTC.

The gene calls are TRBV29-1 and TRBJ1-1; D gene uncertain. With 4 bases removed from V and 11 bases from J, the gap between germline ends came to 14 bases. Germline lookup yields CDR1 SQVTM and CDR2 ANQGSEA. The CDR3 spans 11 residues. The DNA of the CDR3 is TGCAGCGTTGGTTTGGGCCAATGGGCTTTCTTT. It translates to CSVGLGQWAFF.

The chain joins TRBV7-3 to TRBJ2-5, with TRBD2 as a possible D gene (6 bases). The CDR3 extends over 15 amino acids. Germline V gene data show CDR1 as SGHTA and CDR2 as FQGTGA. V lost 5 bases to trimming and J lost 1 base, with 14 bases between them. The CDR3 protein is CASSQGAGLQETQYF. Here the CDR3 DNA reads TGTGCCAGCAGCCAAGGGGCGGGACTCCAAGAGACCCAGTACTTC.

The chain is built from TRBV27 and TRBJ2-1; a weak D match, TRBD2 (6 bases). CDR1 is MNHEY, CDR2 SMNVEV, per germline (reference sequence). Trimming pared 3 bases from V and 4 bases from J, leaving 10 bases between. The CDR3 spans 14 residues. The CDR3 region is CASSLGTSYNEQFF. CDR3 nucleotides: TGTGCCAGCAGTTTGGGGACTTCTTACAATGAGCAGTTCTTC.

The chain couples TRBV5-1 to TRBJ1-6, with D perhaps TRBD1 (6 bases). V was trimmed by 4 bases and J by 7 bases, leaving 12 bases between them. This CDR3 region has 14 residues. Germline CDR1 reads SGHRS; CDR2 reads YFSETQ. The CDR3 here is CASSHTGLNSPLHF. CDR3 sequence (DNA): TGCGCCAGCAGCCACACAGGGTTGAATTCACCCCTCCACTTT. The full variable domain, its missing parts supplied by reference TRBV5-1 and TRBJ1-6, is KAGVTQTPRYLIKTRGQQVTLSCSPISGHRSVSWYQQTPGQGLQFLFEYFSETQRNKGNFPGRFSGRQFSNSRSEMNVSTLELGDSALYLCASSHTGLNSPLHFGNGTRLTVT.

This chain joins TRBV4-2 and TRBJ2-5; maybe TRBD1 (6 bases). V was pared by 3 bases and J by 5 bases, with 16 bases between. The V gene's germline CDR1 is LGHNA and CDR2 YNFKEQ. The length of the CDR3 is 15 residues. CDR3 loop: CASSHARGGRETQYF. CDR3 DNA sequence: TGTGCCAGCAGCCACGCCAGGGGTGGTAGGGAGACCCAGTACTTC.

The CDR3 DNA reads TGTGCCAGCAGTTTATCCCCAGGGGCAAACTACGAGCAGTACTTC. It is translated as CASSLSPGANYEQYF. The chain has TRBV27 and TRBJ2-7, with D maybe TRBD1 (6 bases). This CDR3 spans 15 amino acids. The V and J ends lost 0 bases and 3 bases respectively, with 12 bases between them. Germline lookup yields CDR1 MNHEY and CDR2 SMNVEV (reference sequence).

A single count supports this clone. The chain combines TRBV5-5 with TRBJ1-2; 8 nucleotides agree with TRBD1. Germline V gives CDR1 SGHKS, CDR2 YYEKEE (reference sequence). With 4 bases clipped from V and 1 base from J, the junction kept 3 bases outside the gene matches. CDR3 length: 14 residues. The CDR3 loop is CASSMGQVNYGYTF. The CDR3 DNA reads as TGTGCCAGCAGCATGGGACAGGTTAACTATGGCTACACCTTC.

The rearrangement links TRBV19 to TRBJ2-2; 7 nucleotides agree with TRBD2. Unmatched junction bases numbered 2, after V lost 2 bases and J lost 5 bases. The CDR3 is 14 residues long. Germline V gene sequence: CDR1 LNHDA, CDR2 SQIVND (reference sequence). CDR3 residues: CASSITGGTGELFF. Written as DNA, the CDR3 is TGTGCCAGTAGTATAACGGGGGGAACCGGGGAGCTGTTTTTT.

In DNA, the CDR3 is TGTGCCAGCAGCCAAGGATTTATCCTTAACGGTCGAGAGACCCAGTACTTC. Translated: CASSQGFILNGRETQYF. The rearrangement joins TRBV14 to TRBJ2-5; D gene unclear. Between the trimmed V and J ends, which lost 1 base and 4 bases, there was a span of 19 bases. Looked up from germline, CDR1 is SGHDN and CDR2 is FVKESK. The CDR3 runs 17 residues.

The V and J genes are TRBV21-1 and TRBJ2-7; TRBD2 reflects the table's D call only, with no check against the DNA. TRBV21-1 is assigned pseudogene status. The CDR3 has 15 residues. CDR3: CASSRSGLAIHEQYF. Written as DNA, the CDR3 is TGTGCCAGCAGCAGGTCCGGACTAGCGATCCACGAGCAGTACTTC.

This clone came up once. V is TRBV29-1 and J is TRBJ1-2; no reliable D call. V was clipped by 7 bases and J by 4 bases, with 10 bases between them. The CDR3 loop spans 11 amino acids. Germline values: CDR1 SQVTM, CDR2 ANQGSEA. This CDR3 is CSAALSYGYTF. CDR3 nucleotide sequence: TGCAGCGCCGCCCTATCCTATGGCTACACCTTC.

This chain joins TRBV18 and TRBJ2-3; D is unclear. Trimming stripped 0 bases from V and 3 bases from J, with 7 bases between. This CDR3 is 14 amino acids long. Germline-derived CDR1 and CDR2 are KGHSH and LQKENI. The CDR3 coding sequence is TGTGCCAGCTCACCACCGGCCCGAACAGATACGCAGTATTTT. As protein: CASSPPARTDTQYF.

The chain is built from TRBV5-6 and TRBJ1-1, with 8 bases identical to TRBD1. The germline V gene has CDR1 SGHDT and CDR2 YYEEEE. This CDR3 is built from 17 residues. The ends lost 1 base at V and 4 bases at J; junction bases unmatched: 12. The CDR3 protein is CASSLLATGVQGTEAFF. CDR3 bases: TGTGCCAGCAGCTTGTTGGCGACAGGGGTTCAAGGCACTGAAGCTTTCTTT.